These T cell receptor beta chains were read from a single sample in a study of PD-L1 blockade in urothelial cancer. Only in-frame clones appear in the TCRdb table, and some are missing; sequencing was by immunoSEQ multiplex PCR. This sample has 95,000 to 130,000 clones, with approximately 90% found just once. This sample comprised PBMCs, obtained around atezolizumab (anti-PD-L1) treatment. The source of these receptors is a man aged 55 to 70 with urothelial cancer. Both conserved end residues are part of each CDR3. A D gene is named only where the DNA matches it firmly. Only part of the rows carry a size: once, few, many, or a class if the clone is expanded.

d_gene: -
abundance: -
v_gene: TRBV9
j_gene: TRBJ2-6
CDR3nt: TGTGCCAGCAGCGTTAGCTCTGGGGCCAACGTCCTGACTTTC
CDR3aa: CASSVSSGANVLTF

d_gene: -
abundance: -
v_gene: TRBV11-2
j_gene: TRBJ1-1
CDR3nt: TGTGCCAGCAGCTTAGGAATAGGAGCGAGGGTCGCTGAAGCTTTCTTT
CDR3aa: CASSLGIGARVAEAFF

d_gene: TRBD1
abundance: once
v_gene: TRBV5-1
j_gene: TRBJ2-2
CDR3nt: TGCGCCAGCAGCGAGGGGACAGGGGGCGTTACCGGGGAGCTGTTTTTT
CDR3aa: CASSEGTGGVTGELFF

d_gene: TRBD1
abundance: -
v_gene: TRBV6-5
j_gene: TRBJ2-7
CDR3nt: TGTGCCAGCAGCCTCGGACAGGGGATGTACGAGCAGTACTTC
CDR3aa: CASSLGQGMYEQYF

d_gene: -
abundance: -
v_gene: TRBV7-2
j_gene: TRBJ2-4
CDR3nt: TGTGCCAGCAGCTTAGTCCGGGGAGGCCCCCAAAACATTCAGTACTTC
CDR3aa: CASSLVRGGPQNIQYF

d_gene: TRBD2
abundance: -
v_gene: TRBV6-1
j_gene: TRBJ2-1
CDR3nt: TGTGCCAGCAGTGAAAAACTAGCGGGAGCTTACAATGAGCAGTTCTTC
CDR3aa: CASSEKLAGAYNEQFF

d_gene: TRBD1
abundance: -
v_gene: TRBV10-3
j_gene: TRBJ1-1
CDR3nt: TGTGCCTCTCAGGGGGTATCGGACACTGAAGCTTTCTTT
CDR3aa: CASQGVSDTEAFF

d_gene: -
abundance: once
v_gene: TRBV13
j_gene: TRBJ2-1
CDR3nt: TGTGCCAGCACAGGGGCCTACAATGAGCAGTTCTTC
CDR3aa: CASTGAYNEQFF

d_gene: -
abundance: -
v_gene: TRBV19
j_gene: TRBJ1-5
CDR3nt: TGTGCCAGTAGTACGTTAGTGGAGCCCCAGCATTTT
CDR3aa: CASSTLVEPQHF

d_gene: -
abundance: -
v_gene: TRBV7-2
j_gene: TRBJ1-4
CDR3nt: TGTGCCAGCAGCCGAGCAACTAATGAAAAACTGTTTTTT
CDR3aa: CASSRATNEKLFF

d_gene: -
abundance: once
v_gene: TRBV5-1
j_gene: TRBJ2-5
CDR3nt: TGCGCCAGCAGCCTAAGCGAGACCCAGTACTTC
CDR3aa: CASSLSETQYF

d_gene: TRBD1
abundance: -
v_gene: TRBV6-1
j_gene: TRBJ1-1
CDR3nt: TGTGCCAGCAGTGGGACAGGGTTGAACACTGAAGCTTTCTTT
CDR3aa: CASSGTGLNTEAFF

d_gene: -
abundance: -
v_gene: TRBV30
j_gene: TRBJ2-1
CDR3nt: TGTGCCTGGAGGCCGGCCTACAATGAGCAGTTCTTC
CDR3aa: CAWRPAYNEQFF

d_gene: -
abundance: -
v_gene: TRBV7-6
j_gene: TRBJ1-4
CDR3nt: TGTGCCAGCAGCTCCCCACAGGGTGCAACTAATGAAAAACTGTTTTTT
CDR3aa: CASSSPQGATNEKLFF

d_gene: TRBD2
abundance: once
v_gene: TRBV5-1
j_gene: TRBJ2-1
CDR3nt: TGCGCCAGCGAACAGACTAGCGGGGCTAGGAATGAGCAGTTCTTC
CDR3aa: CASEQTSGARNEQFF